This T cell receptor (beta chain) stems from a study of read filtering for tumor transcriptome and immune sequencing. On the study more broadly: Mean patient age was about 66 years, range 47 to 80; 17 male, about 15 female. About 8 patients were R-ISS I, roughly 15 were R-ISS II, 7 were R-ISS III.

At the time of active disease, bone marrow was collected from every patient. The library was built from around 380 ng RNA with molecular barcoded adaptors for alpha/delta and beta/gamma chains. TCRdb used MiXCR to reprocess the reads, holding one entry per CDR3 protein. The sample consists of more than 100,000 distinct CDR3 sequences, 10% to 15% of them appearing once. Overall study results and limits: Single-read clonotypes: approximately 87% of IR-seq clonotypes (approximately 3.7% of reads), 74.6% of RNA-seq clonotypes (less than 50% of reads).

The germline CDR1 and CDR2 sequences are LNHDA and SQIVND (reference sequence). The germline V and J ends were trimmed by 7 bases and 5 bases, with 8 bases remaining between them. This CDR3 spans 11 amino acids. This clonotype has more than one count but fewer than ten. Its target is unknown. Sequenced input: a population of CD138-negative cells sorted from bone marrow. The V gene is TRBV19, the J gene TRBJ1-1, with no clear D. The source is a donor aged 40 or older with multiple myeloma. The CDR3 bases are TGTGCCAGTATATATGCAACTGAAGCTTTCTTT. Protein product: CASIYATEAFF.